Given below is one T cell receptor (beta chain) in context. Its cognate antigen is unknown. The data stem from a study of cytomegalovirus exposure and HLA in healthy donors. Findings of the study overall: When the data were analyzed later, several of the most significant clusters appeared to be linked to common viral pathogens.

The CDR3 contains 14 residues. With 4 bases removed from V and 0 bases from J, the gap between germline ends came to 11 bases. The germline CDR1 and CDR2 sequences are SGHRS and YFSETQ. It was with 60 Vbeta and 13 Jbeta primers that the PCR ran. Assay used: immunoSEQ multiplex PCR; TCRdb lists only in-frame clones, some missing. Here the sample spans about 160,000 clones, over 80% being singletons. This sequence originates from a boy aged 2 to 9 in good health and CMV-seronegative. V gene TRBV5-1 combines with J gene TRBJ2-7; tentative D call: TRBD2 (6 bases). The sequencing sample was made of PBMCs. CDR3 protein: CASSQGLNSYEQYF. The DNA of the CDR3 is TGCGCCAGCAGCCAGGGACTCAACTCCTACGAGCAGTACTTC.